Each of the 29 T cell receptor beta chains below was sequenced from the same sample in a study of a mutant IDH1 vaccine in newly diagnosed glioma. Profiled with immunoSEQ multiplex PCR; TCRdb holds only in-frame clones, not every one. The repertoire includes 60,000 or so clones, around 80% of them detected once, and about 7.2% sits in the top ten. These receptors' antigens are unknown. As to time point: week 5, during vaccination. Every vaccination contained 300 ug of the mutant IDH1 20-mer peptide and was paired with topical imiquimod. Sample: PBMCs, taken from a glioma patient whose treatment included an IDH1 peptide vaccine. The receptors originated from a woman aged 45-60 years with glioma.

The CDR3: CASRDTGGTYGYTF. CDR3 in DNA: TGTGCCAGCAGGGATACAGGCGGAACCTATGGCTACACCTTC. V is TRBV7-9 and J is TRBJ1-2; TRBD1 is a possible D gene (5 bases). The CDR3 contains 14 residues. Germline V lookup: CDR1 SEHNR, CDR2 FQNEAQ (reference sequence). V was trimmed by 6 bases and J by 4 bases, leaving 15 bases between them. Together with reference TRBV7-9 and TRBJ1-2, the CDR3 gives the full variable domain: DTGVSQNPRHKITKRGQNVTFRCDPISEHNRLYWYRQTLGQGPEFLTYFQNEAQLEKSRLLSDRFSAERPKGSFSTLEIQRTEQGDSAMYLCASRDTGGTYGYTFGSGTRLTVV.

V and J are TRBV27 and TRBJ1-1; unclear D gene. Trimming shortened V by 0 bases and J by 5 bases, and 13 bases separated the two germline ends. The CDR3 sequence is 15 residues long. Germline V lookup: CDR1 MNHEY, CDR2 SMNVEV (reference sequence). The CDR3: CASSLSNLQGTEAFF. DNA of the CDR3: TGTGCCAGCAGTTTATCGAATTTGCAAGGGACTGAAGCTTTCTTT.

This chain joins TRBV5-1 and TRBJ1-6; D possibly corresponds to TRBD1 (5 bases). Deletions cut 0 bases from V and 5 bases from J, with 9 bases between. The CDR3 spans 15 residues. Looked up from germline, CDR1 is SGHRS and CDR2 is YFSETQ. The CDR3 is CASSLGQKNNSPLHF. DNA of the CDR3: TGCGCCAGCAGCTTGGGACAGAAAAATAATTCACCCCTCCACTTT.

V gene TRBV29-1 combines with J gene TRBJ2-3; TRBD2 aligns across 9 bases. Germline V gene data show CDR1 as SQVTM and CDR2 as ANQGSEA. J lost 3 bases, V lost 0 bases, and 4 bases had no gene match. The CDR3 is 15 residues long. The CDR3 nucleotides read TGCAGCGTTGAAGATAGCGGGGGCCCAACAGATACGCAGTATTTT. This encodes CSVEDSGGPTDTQYF.

The genes are TRBV4-2 and TRBJ1-1, with 7 nucleotides matching TRBD1. The CDR3 loop spans 15 amino acids. Germline assignment: CDR1 LGHNA and CDR2 YNFKEQ. J gave up 4 bases and V 0 bases, and 5 bases lay outside the gene matches. In nucleotides, the CDR3 is TGTGCCAGCAGCCAAGACAGGGGGGGTTTCACTGAAGCTTTCTTT. This codes for CASSQDRGGFTEAFF.

The V call is TRBV5-1, the J call TRBJ2-2; D remains ambiguous. Germline assignment: CDR1 SGHRS and CDR2 YFSETQ. V shed 1 base and J shed 11 bases, with 9 bases lying between them. The CDR3 sequence is 12 residues long. CDR3 amino acids: CASSLTYGELFF. CDR3 coding DNA: TGCGCCAGCAGCTTGACCTACGGAGAGCTGTTTTTT. The whole variable domain, filled in from reference TRBV5-1 and TRBJ2-2, reads KAGVTQTPRYLIKTRGQQVTLSCSPISGHRSVSWYQQTPGQGLQFLFEYFSETQRNKGNFPGRFSGRQFSNSRSEMNVSTLELGDSALYLCASSLTYGELFFGEGSRLTVL.

The chain joins TRBV6-5 to TRBJ1-3; the D is unclear. Germline V gene sequence: CDR1 MNHEY, CDR2 SVGAGI. V lost 4 bases to trimming and J lost 0 bases, with 13 bases between them. This CDR3 is built from 16 residues. In DNA, the CDR3 is TGTGCCAGCAGTTCAATACCTAGAGGCTCTGGAAACACCATATATTTT. Amino acid sequence: CASSSIPRGSGNTIYF.

The chain uses TRBV5-1 and TRBJ2-5; TRBD2 might be the D (5 bases). Germline V gene lookup returns CDR1 SGHRS and CDR2 YFSETQ. CDR3 length: 14 amino acids. Trimming removed 2 bases from V and 7 bases from J, with 15 bases in between. The CDR3 coding sequence is TGCGCCAGCAGCTTAGTCGCCGACTACCCGACCCAGTACTTC. Translation gives CASSLVADYPTQYF.

This clone was counted between two and nine times. J is TRBJ1-5 and V is TRBV2; 11 nucleotides align to TRBD1. This CDR3 is built from 15 residues. Trimming cost V 6 bases and J 4 bases; bases outside gene matches: 5. Germline CDR1 is SNHLY and CDR2 is FYNNEI. The CDR3 reads CASRAGTGGNQPQHF. The CDR3 DNA reads TGTGCCAGCAGGGCCGGGACAGGGGGGAATCAGCCCCAGCATTTT.

The J gene is TRBJ1-2, the V gene TRBV9; weak D call: TRBD1 (6 bases). The CDR3 covers 16 residues. The germline V gene has CDR1 SGDLS and CDR2 YYNGEE. Deletions cut 4 bases from V and 5 bases from J, with 21 bases between. In nucleotides, the CDR3 is TGTGCCAGCAGCTCCAACAACCCAGGGGCCTCTTATGGCTACACCTTC. Its translation is CASSSNNPGASYGYTF.

The genes are TRBV14 and TRBJ2-7; no firm D call. Germline assignment: CDR1 SGHDN and CDR2 FVKESK. Trimming pared 0 bases from V and 6 bases from J, leaving 15 bases between. This CDR3 spans 15 amino acids. CDR3 DNA sequence: TGTGCCAGCAGCCAAGACGGCAGGAAAGGCGCCGAGCAGTACTTC. Protein product: CASSQDGRKGAEQYF.

The CDR3 DNA reads TGTGCCAGCAGCAAAGTGTTAAAAAACATTCAGTACTTC. Residues: CASSKVLKNIQYF. This chain connects TRBV21-1 to TRBJ2-4; TRBD2, the table's D call, was not compared with the DNA. TRBV21-1 is assigned pseudogene status. The CDR3 contains 13 residues.

The rearrangement joins TRBV19 to TRBJ1-1; TRBD1 might be the D (6 bases). From germline, CDR1 is LNHDA and CDR2 SQIVND (reference sequence). This CDR3 has 15 residues. V was cut by 9 bases and J by 0 bases, with 17 bases left in between. The CDR3 DNA reads as TGTGCCAGCTCCCCGTGGGACATAATGAACACTGAAGCTTTCTTT. Translated, it gives CASSPWDIMNTEAFF. The full variable domain, its missing parts supplied by reference TRBV19 and TRBJ1-1, is DGGITQSPKYLFRKEGQNVTLSCEQNLNHDAMYWYRQDPGQGLRLIYYSQIVNDFQKGDIAEGYSVSREKKESFPLTVTSAQKNPTAFYLCASSPWDIMNTEAFFGQGTRLTVV.

V gene TRBV7-9 combines with J gene TRBJ1-2, with unresolved D. Germline assignment: CDR1 SEHNR and CDR2 FQNEAQ (reference sequence). V gave up 5 bases and J gave up 5 bases, with 24 bases separating them. There are 17 residues in the CDR3. CDR3 sequence: CASSPKVEQIGRYGYTF. The CDR3 nucleotides read TGTGCCAGCAGCCCGAAAGTGGAACAGATCGGAAGGTATGGCTACACCTTC. The entire variable domain, with the rest obtained from reference TRBV7-9 and TRBJ1-2, is as follows: DTGVSQNPRHKITKRGQNVTFRCDPISEHNRLYWYRQTLGQGPEFLTYFQNEAQLEKSRLLSDRFSAERPKGSFSTLEIQRTEQGDSAMYLCASSPKVEQIGRYGYTFGSGTRLTVV.

The rearrangement links TRBV10-3 to TRBJ2-1; perhaps D is TRBD1 or TRBD2 (5 bases each). CDR1 and CDR2 from the germline V gene are ENHRY and SYGVKD. V gave up 0 bases and J gave up 0 bases, with 6 bases separating them. This CDR3 is 15 amino acids long. The CDR3 DNA reads as TGTGCCATCAGTGAGTCTGGGGGCTCCTACAATGAGCAGTTCTTC. Protein product: CAISESGGSYNEQFF.

This clone was recorded a few times. V gene TRBV19 combines with J gene TRBJ1-5; TRBD1 might be the D (6 bases). The CDR3 sequence is 19 residues long. Trimming pared 3 bases from V and 2 bases from J, leaving 23 bases between. Germline-derived CDR1 and CDR2 are LNHDA and SQIVND (reference sequence). This CDR3 reads CASSIPRGRGTTGNQPQHF. DNA of the CDR3: TGTGCCAGTAGTATTCCGAGGGGCAGGGGCACGACTGGCAATCAGCCCCAGCATTTT.

The rearrangement joins TRBV9 to TRBJ2-3; 9 positions agree with TRBD1. Germline-derived CDR1 and CDR2 are SGDLS and YYNGEE. V lost 0 bases to trimming and J lost 0 bases; unmatched junction nucleotides: 11. The CDR3 covers 19 residues. In nucleotides, the CDR3 is TGTGCCAGCAGCGTAGCTACCGGGACAGGGTATGGGAGCACAGATACGCAGTATTTT. It is translated as CASSVATGTGYGSTDTQYF.

Here the CDR3 DNA reads TGTGCCAGCAGTTCTCGGACAGGGCCCGACGAGCAGTACTTC. Its protein is CASSSRTGPDEQYF. The rearrangement uses TRBV27 and TRBJ2-7; TRBD1 agrees at 8 bases. Germline V CDR1 and CDR2: MNHEY, SMNVEV (reference sequence). The CDR3 covers 14 residues. V shed 4 bases, J shed 5 bases, and the junction held 7 bases outside the gene matches.

This chain joins TRBV19 and TRBJ1-6; no reliable D call. CDR3 length equals 11 residues. Trimming removed 9 bases at V and 7 bases at J, with 7 bases between. Germline values: CDR1 LNHDA, CDR2 SQIVND (reference sequence). The CDR3 region is CASRGNSPLHF. CDR3 nucleotide sequence: TGTGCCAGCCGGGGAAATTCACCCCTCCACTTT.

This chain joins TRBV6-4 and TRBJ1-1, with D possibly matching TRBD1 (5 bases). The germline V gene has CDR1 MRHNA and CDR2 SNTAGT. This CDR3 has 13 residues. V was pared by 3 bases and J by 5 bases, with 10 bases between. The CDR3 loop reads CASSEGRGTEAFF. The CDR3, as DNA: TGTGCCAGCAGTGAGGGGCGGGGAACTGAAGCTTTCTTT.

This clone was picked up a small number of times. V is TRBV9 and J is TRBJ2-7; 7 bases line up with TRBD2. The V segment lost 4 bases and the J segment 5 bases; nucleotides outside the gene matches: 9. The CDR3 has 14 amino acids. The V gene's germline CDR1 is SGDLS and CDR2 YYNGEE. This chain's CDR3 is CASSPGGKSNEQYF. CDR3 coding DNA: TGTGCCAGCAGCCCCGGGGGGAAGAGTAACGAGCAGTACTTC.

V gene TRBV30 combines with J gene TRBJ2-7; TRBD1 might be the D (6 bases). CDR3 length: 14 amino acids. Germline CDR1 reads GTSNPN; CDR2 reads SVGIG (reference sequence). The ends were cut back, 3 bases at V and 0 bases at J, with 12 bases in the middle. The CDR3 nucleotides are TGTGCCTGGAGAAAGACAGGAAGCTCCTACGAGCAGTACTTC. Protein product: CAWRKTGSSYEQYF.

This clone is a singleton in its sample. The rearrangement uses TRBV7-9 and TRBJ1-6; the D gene is possibly TRBD1 (5 bases). The CDR3 has 15 residues. Germline V gene data show CDR1 as SEHNR and CDR2 as FQNEAQ (reference sequence). V lost 11 bases and J 10 bases, leaving 24 bases between the germline ends. The CDR3, as DNA: TGTGCCGTAAAATCCGGCAGGGCTAATGACTCACCCCTCCACTTT. The encoded protein is CAVKSGRANDSPLHF.

The V and J genes are TRBV7-2 and TRBJ2-3, with unresolved D. Germline values: CDR1 SGHTA, CDR2 FQGNSA. This CDR3 contains 13 residues. Trimming stripped 1 base from V and 4 bases from J, with 6 bases between. The CDR3 nucleotides are TGTGCCAGCAGCTTAGACCGGGCAGATACGCAGTATTTT. Its translation: CASSLDRADTQYF.

This clone was seen once. The rearrangement links TRBV9 to TRBJ2-7; D may be TRBD2 (5 bases). V was clipped by 7 bases and J by 6 bases, with 14 bases between them. This CDR3 region has 12 residues. CDR1 SGDLS and CDR2 YYNGEE come from the germline V gene. The CDR3 DNA is TGTGCCAGCGGGTTGGAAGAGGGCGAGCAGTACTTC. Protein product: CASGLEEGEQYF.

The chain uses TRBV5-1 and TRBJ1-1, with D uncertain. V was cut by 0 bases and J by 6 bases, with 15 bases left in between. Germline lookup yields CDR1 SGHRS and CDR2 YFSETQ. The CDR3 is 15 amino acids. As DNA, the CDR3 is TGCGCCAGCAGCTTGGGAAAGACGTATGGGGCTGAAGCTTTCTTT. It yields the protein CASSLGKTYGAEAFF.

This chain joins TRBV7-3 and TRBJ2-1; either TRBD1 or TRBD2 may supply D (5 bases each). Trimming cost V 5 bases and J 0 bases, with 14 bases left between them. The CDR3 loop spans 16 amino acids. Per germline, CDR1 SGHTA and CDR2 FQGTGA. In DNA, the CDR3 is TGTGCCAGCAGCACCCGTGGGGGTAGCTCCTACAATGAGCAGTTCTTC. Residues: CASSTRGGSSYNEQFF.

This clone has just one count. The rearrangement uses TRBV18 and TRBJ1-2; D remains unclear. This CDR3 comprises 14 residues. From germline, CDR1 is KGHSH and CDR2 LQKENI. V was cut by 2 bases and J by 0 bases, with 7 bases left in between. The chain's CDR3 is CASSPATANYGYTF. DNA for the CDR3: TGTGCCAGCTCACCAGCTACAGCTAACTATGGCTACACCTTC.

The rearrangement links TRBV5-8 to TRBJ2-2, with 7 bases identical to TRBD1. The ends lost 4 bases at V and 1 base at J; junction bases unmatched: 4. The CDR3 loop spans 15 amino acids. Looked up from germline, CDR1 is SGHTS and CDR2 is YDEGEE. This CDR3 reads CASSRQGVNTGELFF. The CDR3 nucleotides read TGTGCCAGCAGCCGACAGGGTGTGAACACCGGGGAGCTGTTTTTT.